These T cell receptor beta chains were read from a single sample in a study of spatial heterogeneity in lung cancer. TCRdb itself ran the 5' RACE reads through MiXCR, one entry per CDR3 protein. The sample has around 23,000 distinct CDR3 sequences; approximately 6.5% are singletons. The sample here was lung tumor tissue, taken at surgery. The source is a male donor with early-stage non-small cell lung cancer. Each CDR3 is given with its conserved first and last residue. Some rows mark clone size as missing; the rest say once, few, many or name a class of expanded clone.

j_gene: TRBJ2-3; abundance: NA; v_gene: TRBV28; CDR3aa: CASTPGLPRTDTQYF
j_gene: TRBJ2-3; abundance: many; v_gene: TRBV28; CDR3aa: CASSSPRWLGDTQYF
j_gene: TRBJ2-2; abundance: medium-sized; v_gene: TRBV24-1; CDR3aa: CATSDRANTGELFF
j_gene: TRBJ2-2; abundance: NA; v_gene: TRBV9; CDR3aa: CASSVVTANTGELFF
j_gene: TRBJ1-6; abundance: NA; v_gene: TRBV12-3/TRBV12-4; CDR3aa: CASRYYRNSPLHF
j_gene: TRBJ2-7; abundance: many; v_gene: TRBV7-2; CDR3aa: CASSPERESLADEQYF
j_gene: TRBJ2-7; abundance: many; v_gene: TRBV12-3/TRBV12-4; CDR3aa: CASSRTSEQYF
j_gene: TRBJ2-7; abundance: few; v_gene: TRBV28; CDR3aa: CASKPPTGRKYF
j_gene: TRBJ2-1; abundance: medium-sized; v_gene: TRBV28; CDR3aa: CASSPPTSGRKNEQFF
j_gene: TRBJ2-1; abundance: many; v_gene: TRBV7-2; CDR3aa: CASSLYTRAMGTYNEQFF
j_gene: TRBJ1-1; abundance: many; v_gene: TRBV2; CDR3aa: CASTGALMNTEAFF
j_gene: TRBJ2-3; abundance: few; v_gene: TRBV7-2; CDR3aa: CASSLMGLAGTDTQYF
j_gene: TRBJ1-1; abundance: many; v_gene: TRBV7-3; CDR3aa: CASSTQGNTEAFF
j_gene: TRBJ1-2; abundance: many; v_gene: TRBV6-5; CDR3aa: CASREDSNYGYTF
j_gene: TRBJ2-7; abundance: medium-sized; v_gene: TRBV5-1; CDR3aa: CASSLLASSYEQYF
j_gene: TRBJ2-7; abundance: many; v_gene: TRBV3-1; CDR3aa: CASSLNYEQYF
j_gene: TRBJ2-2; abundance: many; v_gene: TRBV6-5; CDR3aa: CASNSGLANTGELFF
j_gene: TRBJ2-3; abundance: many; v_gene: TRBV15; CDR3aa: CATSRLGRRSTDTQYF
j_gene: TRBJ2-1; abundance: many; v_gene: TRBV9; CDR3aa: CASSVSPTNYNEQFF
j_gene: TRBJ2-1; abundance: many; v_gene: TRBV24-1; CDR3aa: CATSDFVTNEQFF
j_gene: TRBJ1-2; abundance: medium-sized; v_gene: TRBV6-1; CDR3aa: CASRETGTDYGYTF
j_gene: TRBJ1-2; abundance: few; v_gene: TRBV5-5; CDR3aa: CASSLWDYVNYGYTF
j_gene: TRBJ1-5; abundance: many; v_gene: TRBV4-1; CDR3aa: CASSTTGAFFNQPQHF
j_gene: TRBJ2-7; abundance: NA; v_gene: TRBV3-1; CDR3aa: CASSSDRGYEQYF
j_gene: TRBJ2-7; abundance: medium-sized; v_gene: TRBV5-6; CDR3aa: CASSTRGFSYEQYF
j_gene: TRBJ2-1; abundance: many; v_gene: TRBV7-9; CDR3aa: CASSSSPYNEQFF
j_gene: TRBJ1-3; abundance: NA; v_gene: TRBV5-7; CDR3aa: CASSIFGPSGNTIYF
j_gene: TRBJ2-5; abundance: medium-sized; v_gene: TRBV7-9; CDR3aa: CASSPPTGVETQYF
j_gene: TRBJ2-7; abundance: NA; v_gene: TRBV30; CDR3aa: CAWEAWDRGYEQYF
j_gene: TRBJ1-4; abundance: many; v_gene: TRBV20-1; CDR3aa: CSARDGTVFGEKLFF
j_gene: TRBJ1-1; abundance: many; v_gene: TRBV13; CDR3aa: CASSPRQGMNTEAFF
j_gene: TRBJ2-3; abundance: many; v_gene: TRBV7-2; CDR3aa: CASSLAGGARFGADTQYF
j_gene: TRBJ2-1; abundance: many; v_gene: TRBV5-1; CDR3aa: CASSLESGRALNEQFF
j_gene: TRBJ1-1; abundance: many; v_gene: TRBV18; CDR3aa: CASSPGVNRNTEAFF
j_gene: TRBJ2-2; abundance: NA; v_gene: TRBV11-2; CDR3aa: CASSYTPGGGRTGELFF
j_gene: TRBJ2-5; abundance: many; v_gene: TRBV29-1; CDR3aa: CSGGARGNIETQYF
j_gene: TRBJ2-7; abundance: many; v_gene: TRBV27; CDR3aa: CASSLRRAFSEQYF
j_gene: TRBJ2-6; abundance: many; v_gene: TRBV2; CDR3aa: CASSVADSGANVLTF
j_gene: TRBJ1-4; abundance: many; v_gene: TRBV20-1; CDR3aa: CSAPARGEKLFF
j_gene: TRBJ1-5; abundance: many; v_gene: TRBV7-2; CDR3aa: CASSLGRDQPQHF
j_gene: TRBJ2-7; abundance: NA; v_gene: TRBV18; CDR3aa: CASSPRAGLANEQYF
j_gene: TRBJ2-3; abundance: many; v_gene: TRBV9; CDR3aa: CASSPTGRLYTDTQYF
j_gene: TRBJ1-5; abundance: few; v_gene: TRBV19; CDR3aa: CASTDRGQGNQPQHF
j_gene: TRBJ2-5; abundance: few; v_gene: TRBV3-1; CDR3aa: CASSPTSGGQLETQYF
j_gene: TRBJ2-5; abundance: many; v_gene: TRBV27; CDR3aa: CASSLNGWTAETQYF
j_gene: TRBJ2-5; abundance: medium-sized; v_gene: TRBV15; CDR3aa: CATSRDTIPTSAKETQYF
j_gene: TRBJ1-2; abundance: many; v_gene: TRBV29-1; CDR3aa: CSVGGYTF
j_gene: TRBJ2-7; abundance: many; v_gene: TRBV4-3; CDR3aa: CASSQWKEVAGVNYEQYF
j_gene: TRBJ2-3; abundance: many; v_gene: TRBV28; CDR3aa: CASSSAREGGTDTQYF
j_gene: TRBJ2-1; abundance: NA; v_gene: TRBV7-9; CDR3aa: CASSFSGRSNEQFF